This T cell receptor (beta chain) emerged from a study of blood T cell repertoires in COVID-19. The CDR3 is 12 amino acids. V lost 5 bases, J lost 5 bases, and 9 bases lay in between. Clones were sequenced by immunoSEQ multiplex PCR, and TCRdb holds only the in-frame ones, with some missing. The sample lists roughly 180,000 clones, around 88% occurring once. Sequencing was performed on PBMCs or T cells enriched from blood (not recorded which). V and J are TRBV12-3 or TRBV12-4 and TRBJ1-1; TRBD1 might be the D (6 bases). The sequence derives from a woman aged 30 to 39 who had recovered from COVID-19. The CDR3 DNA reads as TGTGCCAGCAGTCCACAGGGAACTGAAGCTTTCTTT. Translated: CASSPQGTEAFF.